The subject of this entry is one TCR beta chain. This sample was taken from a study of blood T cell repertoires in COVID-19. Whole-study context: Researchers got acute and convalescent COVID-19 samples from the United States, Italy and Spain.

Germline V gene lookup returns CDR1 MNHEY and CDR2 SVGEGT. The CDR3 loop spans 19 amino acids. Trimming took off 0 bases at V and 4 bases at J, with 21 bases between the two ends. Here immunoSEQ multiplex PCR was the method, and the copy in TCRdb shows in-frame clones only, minus some. The profile shows around 100,000 clones, roughly 84% of them singletons. This TCR was sampled from a human donor in a cohort sampled during active COVID-19. Specimen: peripheral blood. The genes are TRBV6-2 or TRBV6-3 and TRBJ2-2; D may be TRBD2 (7 bases). DNA for the CDR3: TGTGCCAGCAGTTACTCGAGAAAGGGGGGGCAGATTGTCACCGGGGAGCTGTTTTTT. The encoded protein is CASSYSRKGGQIVTGELFF.